The sequence of this T cell receptor beta chain was determined in a study of T cell responses to AZD1222 COVID-19 vaccine. Remarks on this clone: Its antigen remains unidentified.

Sequencing used immunoSEQ multiplex PCR; TCRdb keeps in-frame clones, though not all of them. The sample lists some 97,000 clones, roughly 89% seen once, with about a sixth in the top ten. Study-level results: Spike-specific TCR breadth and depth were elevated following two AZD1222 doses. Mostly white British, mostly female donors; authors suggested clonal diversity may be underestimated. Baseline testing showed seropositivity in only six AZD1222 recipients.

Trimming shortened V by 8 bases and J by 5 bases, and 10 bases separated the two germline ends. This CDR3 has 11 residues. Germline V gene data show CDR1 as MNHEY and CDR2 as SMNVEV (reference sequence). The sequence was collected from an adult in good health. V usage is TRBV27 and J usage is TRBJ2-7; tentative D call: TRBD2 (7 bases). The material sequenced was peripheral blood, taken on day 0 of AZD1222 vaccination. This chain's CDR3 is CASRGGHEQYF. DNA of the CDR3: TGTGCCAGCCGCGGGGGCCACGAGCAGTACTTC.